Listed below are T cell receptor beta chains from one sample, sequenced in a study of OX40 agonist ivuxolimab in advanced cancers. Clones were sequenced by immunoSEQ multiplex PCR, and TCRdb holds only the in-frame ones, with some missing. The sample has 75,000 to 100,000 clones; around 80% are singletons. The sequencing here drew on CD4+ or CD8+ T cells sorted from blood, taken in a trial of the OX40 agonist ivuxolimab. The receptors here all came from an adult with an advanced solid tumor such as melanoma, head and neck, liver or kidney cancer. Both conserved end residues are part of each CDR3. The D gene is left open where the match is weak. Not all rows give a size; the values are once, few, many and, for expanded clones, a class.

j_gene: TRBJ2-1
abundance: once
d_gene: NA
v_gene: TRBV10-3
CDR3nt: TGTGCCATCAGTTCCCCCGGTAACAATGAGCAGTTCTTC
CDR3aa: CAISSPGNNEQFF

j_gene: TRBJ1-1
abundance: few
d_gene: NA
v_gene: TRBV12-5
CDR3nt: TGTGCTAGTGGGGAGGGACCTGTGAACACTGAAGCTTTCTTT
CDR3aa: CASGEGPVNTEAFF

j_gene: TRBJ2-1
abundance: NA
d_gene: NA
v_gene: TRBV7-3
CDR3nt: TGTGCCAGCAGCTCTCAGGGGAATGAGCAGTTCTTC
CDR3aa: CASSSQGNEQFF

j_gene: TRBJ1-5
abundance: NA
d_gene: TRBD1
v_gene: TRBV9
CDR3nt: TGTGCCAGCTGCAGGGGCCTCAGGGGGGGATATAGTGGCAATCAGCCCCAGCATTTT
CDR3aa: CASCRGLRGGYSGNQPQHF

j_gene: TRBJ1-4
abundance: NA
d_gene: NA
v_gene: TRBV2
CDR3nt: TGTGCCAGCAGCGGGGGGGAAGGTGAAAAACTGTTTTTT
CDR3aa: CASSGGEGEKLFF

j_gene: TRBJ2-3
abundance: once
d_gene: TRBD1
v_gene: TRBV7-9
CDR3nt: TGTGCCAGCAGCCAAGCAGGGGGCGGGATAGATACGCAGTATTTT
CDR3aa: CASSQAGGGIDTQYF

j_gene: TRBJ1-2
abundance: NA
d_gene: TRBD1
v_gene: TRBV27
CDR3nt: TGTGCCAGCAGTTTCAGGGGGCAAAACTATGGCTACACCTTC
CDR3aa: CASSFRGQNYGYTF

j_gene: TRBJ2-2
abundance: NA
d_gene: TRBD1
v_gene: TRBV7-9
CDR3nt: TGTGCCAGCAGCTCGACAGGGTACACCGGGGAGCTGTTTTTT
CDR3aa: CASSSTGYTGELFF

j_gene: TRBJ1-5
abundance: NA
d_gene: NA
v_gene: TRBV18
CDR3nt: TGTGCCAGCGACCCCGGGGGGGGCGCGGAACCCCAGCATTTT
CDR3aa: CASDPGGGAEPQHF

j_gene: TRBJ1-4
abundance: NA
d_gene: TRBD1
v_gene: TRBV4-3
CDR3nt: TGCGCCAGCAGCCAAGATCCCTCCGGGACAGGGTTTAATGAAAAACTGTTTTTT
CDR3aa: CASSQDPSGTGFNEKLFF

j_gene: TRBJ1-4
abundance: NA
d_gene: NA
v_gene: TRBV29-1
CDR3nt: TGCAGCGTTCGTGGGGGGGGATATAATGAAAAACTGTTTTTT
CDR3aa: CSVRGGGYNEKLFF

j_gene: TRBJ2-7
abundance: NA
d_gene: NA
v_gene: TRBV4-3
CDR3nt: TGCGCCAGCAGCCAAGTTTGGAGGGGCGAGCAGTACTTC
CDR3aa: CASSQVWRGEQYF

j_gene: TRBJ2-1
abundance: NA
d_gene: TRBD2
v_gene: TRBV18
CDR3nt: TGTGCCAGCTCACCACGTCCAGCCGGGGGGGTTTACAATGAGCAGTTCTTC
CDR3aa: CASSPRPAGGVYNEQFF

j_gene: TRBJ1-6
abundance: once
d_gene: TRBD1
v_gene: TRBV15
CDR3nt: TGTGCCACCAGCAGCCGGGACAGAGATAATTCACCCCTCCACTTT
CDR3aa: CATSSRDRDNSPLHF

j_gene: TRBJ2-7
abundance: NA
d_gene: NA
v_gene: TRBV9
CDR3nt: TGTGCCAGCAGCGTAAAAAAAAGGCAGCGGGACATCTCCTACGAGCAGTACTTC
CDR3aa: CASSVKKRQRDISYEQYF

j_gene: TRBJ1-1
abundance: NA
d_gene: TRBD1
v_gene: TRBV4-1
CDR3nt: TGCGCCAGCAGCCAAGTAACAGGGGGCGCGGGGATGAACACTGAAGCTTTCTTT
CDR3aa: CASSQVTGGAGMNTEAFF